The clone carrying this T cell receptor (beta chain) showed up just once. Looked up from germline, CDR1 is SGHAT and CDR2 is FQNNGV. The germline V and J ends were trimmed by 5 bases and 4 bases, with 14 bases remaining between them. The length of the CDR3 is 14 residues. Each TCR library used around 540 ng of total RNA and a linear amplification protocol. TCRdb recomputed calls from the reads with MiXCR, one row per CDR3 protein. Among 200,000 or so distinct CDR3 sequences listed, around 80% were seen once. The sample belongs to a study of healthy donors' naive CD4 and CD8 T cells. The sample consisted of naive CD4+ and CD8+ T cells sorted from blood, pooled from several donors. The V gene is TRBV11-2, the J gene TRBJ2-5; TRBD1 is a possible D gene (6 bases). The sequence was obtained from a pool of human donors in good health; the sample pools cells from several healthy donors. The CDR3 region is CASSPSGDVETQYF. CDR3 nucleotide sequence: TGTGCCAGCAGCCCATCAGGGGATGTAGAGACCCAGTACTTC.